This T cell receptor (beta chain) was captured in a study of shared clonotypes between healthy human individuals. V lost 6 bases to trimming and J lost 2 bases, with 8 bases between them. The germline gives CDR1 MDHEN, CDR2 SYDVKM. The length of the CDR3 is 13 residues. Every contributor of samples was a Caucasian grown-up residing in Nashville, Tennessee. In the authors' methods: Junction-only immunoSEQ sequences carried no quality scores, so filtering differed. Generated by immunoSEQ multiplex PCR, the TCRdb table keeps only in-frame clones and is missing some. V and J calls and clone size are given by that table; D and trimming were obtained from the DNA. Here the sample spans about half a million clones, 79% being singletons.

The sequence was collected from a middle-aged woman in good health. Some clones in this sample may be carry-over from other donors' samples. This chain joins TRBV28 and TRBJ1-5; perhaps TRBD1 as D (5 bases). Sequencing input: PBMCs. The CDR3 loop reads CASRGAGNQPQHF. CDR3 sequence (DNA): TGTGCCAGCAGAGGGGCGGGCAATCAGCCCCAGCATTTT.